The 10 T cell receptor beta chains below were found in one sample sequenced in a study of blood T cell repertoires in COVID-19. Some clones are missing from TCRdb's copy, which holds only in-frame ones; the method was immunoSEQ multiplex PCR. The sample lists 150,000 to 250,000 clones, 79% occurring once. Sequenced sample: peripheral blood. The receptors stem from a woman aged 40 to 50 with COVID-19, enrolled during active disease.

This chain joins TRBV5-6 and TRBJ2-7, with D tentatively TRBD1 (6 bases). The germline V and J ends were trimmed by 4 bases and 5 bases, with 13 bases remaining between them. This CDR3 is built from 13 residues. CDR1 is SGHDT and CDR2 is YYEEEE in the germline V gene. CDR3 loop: CASSVTGINEQYF. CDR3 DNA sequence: TGTGCCAGCAGCGTTACAGGGATCAACGAGCAGTACTTC.

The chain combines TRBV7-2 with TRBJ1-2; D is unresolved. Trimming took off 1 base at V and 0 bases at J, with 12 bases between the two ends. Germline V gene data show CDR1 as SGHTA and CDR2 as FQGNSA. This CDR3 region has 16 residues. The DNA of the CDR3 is TGTGCCAGCAGCTTAGGGGCAGGCCAACCTAACTATGGCTACACCTTC. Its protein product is CASSLGAGQPNYGYTF. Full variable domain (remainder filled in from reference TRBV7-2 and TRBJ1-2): GAGVSQSPSNKVTEKGKDVELRCDPISGHTALYWYRQSLGQGLEFLIYFQGNSAPDKSGLPSDRFSAERTGGSVSTLTIQRTQQEDSAVYLCASSLGAGQPNYGYTFGSGTRLTVV.

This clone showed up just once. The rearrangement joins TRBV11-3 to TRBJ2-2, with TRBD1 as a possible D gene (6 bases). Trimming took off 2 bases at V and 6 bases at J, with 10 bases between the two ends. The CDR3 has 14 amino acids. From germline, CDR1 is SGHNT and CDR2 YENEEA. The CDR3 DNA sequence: TGTGCCAGCAGCTTATTTGGGGGCGCCGGGGAGCTGTTTTTT. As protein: CASSLFGGAGELFF.

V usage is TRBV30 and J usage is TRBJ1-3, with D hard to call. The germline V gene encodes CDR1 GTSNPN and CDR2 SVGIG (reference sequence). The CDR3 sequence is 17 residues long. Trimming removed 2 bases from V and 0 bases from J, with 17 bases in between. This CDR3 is CAWSLTMTLYSGNTIYF. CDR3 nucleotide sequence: TGTGCCTGGAGTTTAACGATGACATTATACTCTGGAAACACCATATATTTT. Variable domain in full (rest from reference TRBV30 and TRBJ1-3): SQTIHQWPATLVQPVGSPLSLECTVEGTSNPNLYWYRQAAGRGLQLLFYSVGIGQISSEVPQNLSASRPQDRQFILSSKKLLLSDSGFYLCAWSLTMTLYSGNTIYFGEGSWLTVV.

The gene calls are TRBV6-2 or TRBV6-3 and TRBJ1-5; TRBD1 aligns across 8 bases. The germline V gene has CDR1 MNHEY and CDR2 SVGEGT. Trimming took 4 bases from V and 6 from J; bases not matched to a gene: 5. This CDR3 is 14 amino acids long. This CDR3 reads CASSSQGAGQPQHF. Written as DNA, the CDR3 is TGTGCCAGCAGTTCGCAGGGGGCGGGTCAGCCCCAGCATTTT.

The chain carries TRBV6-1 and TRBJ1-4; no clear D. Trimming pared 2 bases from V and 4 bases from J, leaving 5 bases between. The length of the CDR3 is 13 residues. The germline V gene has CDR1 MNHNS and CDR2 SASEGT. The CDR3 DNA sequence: TGTGCCAGCAGTGAACAGATTAATGAAAAACTGTTTTTT. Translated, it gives CASSEQINEKLFF.

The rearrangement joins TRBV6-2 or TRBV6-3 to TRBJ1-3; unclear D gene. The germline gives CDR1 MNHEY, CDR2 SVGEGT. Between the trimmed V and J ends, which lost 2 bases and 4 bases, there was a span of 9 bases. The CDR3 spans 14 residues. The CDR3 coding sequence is TGTGCCAGCAGTTACAGGACTTCAGGAAACACCATATATTTT. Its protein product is CASSYRTSGNTIYF.

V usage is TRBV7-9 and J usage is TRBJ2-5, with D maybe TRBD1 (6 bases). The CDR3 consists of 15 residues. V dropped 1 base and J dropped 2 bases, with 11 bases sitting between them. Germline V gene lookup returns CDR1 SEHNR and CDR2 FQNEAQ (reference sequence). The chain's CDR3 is CASSLGQVGQETQYF. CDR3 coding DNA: TGTGCCAGCAGCTTAGGACAGGTGGGACAAGAGACCCAGTACTTC.

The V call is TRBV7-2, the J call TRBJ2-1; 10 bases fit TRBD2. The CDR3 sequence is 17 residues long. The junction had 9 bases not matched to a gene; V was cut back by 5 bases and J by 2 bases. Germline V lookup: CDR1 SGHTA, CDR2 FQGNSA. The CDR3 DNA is TGTGCCAGCAGCCCAATTCCGGGACTAGCGACCTACAATGAGCAGTTCTTC. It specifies CASSPIPGLATYNEQFF.

In DNA form, the CDR3 reads TGTGCCAGCAGCCAAGCGGGACTAGCGCTCGAGGAGCAGTACTTC. Translation: CASSQAGLALEEQYF. V is TRBV3-1 (or the pseudogene TRBV3-2) and J is TRBJ2-7; 10 bases are a match to TRBD2. Per the germline V gene, CDR1 is LGHDT and CDR2 is YNNKEL (reference sequence). The CDR3 consists of 15 residues. V lost 1 base and J lost 7; bases outside the gene matches: 7.